In this sample, the clone carrying this T cell receptor (beta chain) turned up a few times. The germline V gene encodes CDR1 SGHTA and CDR2 FQGTGA. CDR3 length: 13 residues. V was cut by 5 bases and J by 7 bases, with 9 bases left in between. The data were taken from a study of identical twins' blood T cells. TCRdb itself ran the 5' RACE reads through MiXCR, one entry per CDR3 protein. Of around 380,000 distinct CDR3 sequences in the sample, roughly 28% were seen once. This sequence was found in a woman aged 18 to 50 in good health. The chain couples TRBV7-3 to TRBJ1-6; weak D call: TRBD1 (5 bases). The sequenced sample was PBMCs. In DNA, the CDR3 is TGTGCCAGCAGCCCTGGACACAATTCACCCCTCCACTTT. This codes for CASSPGHNSPLHF.